This TCR beta chain was obtained from a study of cytomegalovirus exposure and HLA in healthy donors. Separate from the 666-subject first cohort, the approximately 120-subject validation cohort was the one that the donors belonged to. Findings and limits, study-wide: Most TCR sequences were uncommon, yet certain public TCRs appeared in many donors. As was reported, the classifier diagnosed cytomegalovirus status with high specificity and sensitivity. Listed as cytomegalovirus-associated were approximately 160 TCR beta chains.

Profiling relied on immunoSEQ multiplex PCR, and the TCRdb table lists in-frame clones only, not all of them. The sample gives 200,000 to 250,000 clones, 70% to 90% of which show up once; 4.5% to 7% is in the top ten. For this clone: Its specificity is unknown.

Sequenced material: PBMCs. The sequence derives from a woman in her late teens or twenties in good health and CMV-seronegative.

CDR3 in amino acids: CASSVDGTSGSGSEYEQYF. For the CDR3, the DNA is TGTGCCAGCAGCGTAGACGGGACTAGCGGGAGCGGGAGTGAGTACGAGCAGTACTTC. The V gene is TRBV9, the J gene TRBJ2-7; 14 bases line up with TRBD2. Trimming took 0 bases from V and 4 from J; bases not matched to a gene: 12. Germline V gene sequence: CDR1 SGDLS, CDR2 YYNGEE. This CDR3 region has 19 residues. Full variable domain (remainder filled in from reference TRBV9 and TRBJ2-7): DSGVTQTPKHLITATGQRVTLRCSPRSGDLSVYWYQQSLDQGLQFLIQYYNGEERAKGNILERFSAQQFPDLHSELNLSSLELGDSALYFCASSVDGTSGSGSEYEQYFGPGTRLTVT.